Shown below are 28 T cell receptor beta chains from a single sample sequenced in a study of blood T cell repertoires in COVID-19. Profiling relied on immunoSEQ multiplex PCR, and the TCRdb table lists in-frame clones only, not all of them. The repertoire includes about 83,000 clones, about 82% of them detected once, and around 15% sits in the top ten. Material for sequencing was peripheral blood. The receptor source for this set is a woman older than 75 with acute or convalescent COVID-19.

The chain employs TRBV19 and TRBJ1-3; TRBD1 might be the D (6 bases). V was clipped by 6 bases and J by 2 bases, with 23 bases between them. Germline CDR1 is LNHDA and CDR2 is SQIVND (reference sequence). The CDR3 covers 18 residues. The CDR3 region has the DNA TGTGCCAGTAGCCCAGCTAGGTCACAGGGTAGGCCTGGAAACACCATATATTTT. Translating it yields CASSPARSQGRPGNTIYF. The whole variable domain, remainder taken from reference TRBV19 and TRBJ1-3, is DGGITQSPKYLFRKEGQNVTLSCEQNLNHDAMYWYRQDPGQGLRLIYYSQIVNDFQKGDIAEGYSVSREKKESFPLTVTSAQKNPTAFYLCASSPARSQGRPGNTIYFGEGSWLTVV.

The V and J genes are TRBV2 and TRBJ1-1, with 7 bases identical to TRBD1. After removal of 8 bases from V and 0 bases from J, the junction contained 3 bases not matched to a gene. In germline, CDR1 is SNHLY, CDR2 FYNNEI. The CDR3 contains 13 residues. CDR3: CASAGQMNTEAFF. CDR3 nucleotide sequence: TGTGCCAGCGCGGGACAGATGAACACTGAAGCTTTCTTT.

This rearrangement joins TRBV6-6 to TRBJ1-1; tentatively, D is TRBD1 (6 bases). From germline, CDR1 is MNHNY and CDR2 SVGAGI (reference sequence). This CDR3 spans 13 amino acids. The V end lost 4 bases, the J end lost 3 bases, and 9 bases lay between the germline ends. CDR3 in amino acids: CASSSDSDTEAFF. The DNA of the CDR3 is TGTGCCAGCAGTTCGGACAGTGACACTGAAGCTTTCTTT.

This clone was recorded once. The chain uses TRBV13 and TRBJ2-3; 9 bases fit TRBD2. V gave up 5 bases and J gave up 3 bases; unmatched junction bases: 6. The CDR3 is 15 amino acids. Germline-derived CDR1 and CDR2 are PRHDT and FYEKMQ (reference sequence). In DNA, the CDR3 is TGTGCCAGCAGCCTGCGGGGGGGCCCGACAGATACGCAGTATTTT. Translating gives CASSLRGGPTDTQYF.

V usage is TRBV7-9 and J usage is TRBJ1-3; D unresolved. Germline V gene sequence: CDR1 SEHNR, CDR2 FQNEAQ (reference sequence). The CDR3 consists of 15 residues. V lost 2 bases to trimming and J lost 2 bases, with 10 bases between them. The CDR3 spells CASSLTRAAGNTIYF. CDR3 nucleotides: TGTGCCAGCAGCTTAACCCGAGCGGCTGGAAACACCATATATTTT.

This clone was recorded once. J is TRBJ2-2 and V is TRBV6-1, with D possibly being TRBD1 (6 bases). The CDR3 is 16 residues long. Looked up from germline, CDR1 is MNHNS and CDR2 is SASEGT. With 4 bases removed from V and 1 base from J, the gap between germline ends came to 13 bases. As DNA, the CDR3 is TGTGCCAGCAGTGGAGTGGGCAGGGGGAACACCGGGGAGCTGTTTTTT. It yields the protein CASSGVGRGNTGELFF.

This clone was picked up a small number of times. This chain joins TRBV9 and TRBJ2-1, with 12 nucleotides matching TRBD1. CDR1 is SGDLS and CDR2 is YYNGEE in the germline V gene. V gave up 3 bases and J gave up 6 bases; unmatched junction bases: 4. The CDR3 covers 15 residues. This CDR3 is CASSEGQGAINEQFF. The CDR3 nucleotides read TGTGCCAGCAGCGAGGGACAGGGGGCGATCAATGAGCAGTTCTTC.

The chain carries TRBV19 and TRBJ2-2; TRBD1 is a possible D gene (5 bases). The germline CDR1 and CDR2 sequences are LNHDA and SQIVND (reference sequence). V lost 6 bases to trimming and J lost 0 bases, with 14 bases between them. This CDR3 comprises 16 residues. CDR3 amino acids: CASSPLRGANTGELFF. CDR3 bases: TGTGCCAGTAGCCCACTTAGGGGCGCGAACACCGGGGAGCTGTTTTTT.

The chain has TRBV30 and TRBJ1-6; tentatively, D is TRBD1 (6 bases). This CDR3 has 13 residues. Germline lookup yields CDR1 GTSNPN and CDR2 SVGIG (reference sequence). The germline V and J ends were trimmed by 5 bases and 8 bases, with 13 bases remaining between them. The CDR3 DNA is TGTGCCTGGGGCCAACACAGGGATTCACCCCTCCACTTT. As protein: CAWGQHRDSPLHF.

The gene calls are TRBV27 and TRBJ2-4; the D is unclear. From germline, CDR1 is MNHEY and CDR2 SMNVEV (reference sequence). The CDR3 length is 15 residues. V was pared by 5 bases and J by 0 bases, with 11 bases between. The CDR3 region is CASSPNSLAKNIQYF. DNA for the CDR3: TGTGCCAGCAGTCCCAATTCACTAGCCAAAAACATTCAGTACTTC.

The chain joins TRBV12-3 or TRBV12-4 to TRBJ1-5, with a tentative D call TRBD1 (6 bases). V was clipped by 5 bases and J by 9 bases, with 11 bases between them. This CDR3 has 12 amino acids. The CDR3 nucleotides are TGTGCCAGCAGTCGCGGACAGACGCCCCAGCATTTT. It translates to CASSRGQTPQHF.

The chain carries TRBV27 and TRBJ1-2; 8 nucleotides align to TRBD1. This CDR3 spans 15 amino acids. Germline V gene lookup returns CDR1 MNHEY and CDR2 SMNVEV (reference sequence). J was trimmed by 0 bases and V by 5 bases; bases with no gene match: 5. CDR3 region: CASSTTGGSNYGYTF. The CDR3 DNA follows: TGTGCCAGCAGTACTACAGGGGGTTCTAACTATGGCTACACCTTC.

The J gene is TRBJ1-1, the V gene TRBV27; D call uncertain. The CDR3 runs to 17 residues. Germline assignment: CDR1 MNHEY and CDR2 SMNVEV (reference sequence). Deletions cut 2 bases from V and 0 bases from J, with 16 bases between. CDR3 region: CASSLLAGKFMNTEAFF. DNA for the CDR3: TGTGCCAGCAGTTTACTGGCAGGCAAATTTATGAACACTGAAGCTTTCTTT.

This sequence joins TRBV5-1 and TRBJ1-4, with D uncertain. V was cut by 1 base and J by 4 bases, with 11 bases left in between. Germline V gene lookup returns CDR1 SGHRS and CDR2 YFSETQ. This CDR3 is built from 15 residues. The CDR3 protein is CASSLSPVLNEKLFF. The CDR3, as DNA: TGCGCCAGCAGCTTGTCCCCCGTCCTTAATGAAAAACTGTTTTTT.

The chain links TRBV12-3 or TRBV12-4 to TRBJ2-2; tentatively, D is TRBD2 (5 bases). The CDR3 is 13 residues long. The V gene lost 6 bases and the J gene lost 3 bases, with 8 bases spanning the gap. In DNA form, the CDR3 reads TGTGCCAGCAGGAGGGCAGACACCGGGGAGCTGTTTTTT. It encodes CASRRADTGELFF.

This sequence joins TRBV6-9 and TRBJ1-2; no clear D. CDR3 length equals 13 residues. In germline, CDR1 is MNHGY, CDR2 SVAAGI. V dropped 6 bases and J dropped 4 bases, with 12 bases sitting between them. The CDR3 DNA sequence: TGTGCCAGCAGCCCCCCGGGGAGCTATGGCTACACCTTC. This codes for CASSPPGSYGYTF.

In its sample, this clone was seen once. This sequence joins TRBV19 and TRBJ2-5, with a tentative D call TRBD2 (7 bases). CDR1 LNHDA and CDR2 SQIVND come from the germline V gene (reference sequence). This CDR3 is 15 amino acids long. Between the trimmed V and J ends, which lost 1 base and 5 bases, there was a span of 14 bases. CDR3 nucleotide sequence: TGTGCCAGTAGTATAGGGGCGGGGGCCGGGGAGACCCAGTACTTC. Its protein product is CASSIGAGAGETQYF.

The rearrangement links TRBV19 to TRBJ1-1, with TRBD1 matching 11 bases. The CDR3 runs 15 residues. Trimming cost V 6 bases and J 3 bases; bases outside gene matches: 6. From germline, CDR1 is LNHDA and CDR2 SQIVND (reference sequence). The CDR3 coding sequence is TGTGCCAGTAGACCACGGGACAGGGGGGACACTGAAGCTTTCTTT. The encoded protein is CASRPRDRGDTEAFF.

This sequence joins TRBV30 and TRBJ2-3; D unclear. Trimming removed 3 bases at V and 5 bases at J, with 9 bases between. Germline V CDR1 and CDR2: GTSNPN, SVGIG (reference sequence). This CDR3 comprises 12 residues. The CDR3 bases are TGTGCCTGGAGGAATTCCGGAGATACGCAGTATTTT. Its translation: CAWRNSGDTQYF.

In its sample, this clone was seen once. The chain recombines TRBV19 with TRBJ2-7; D may be TRBD2 (6 bases). CDR1 and CDR2 (germline): LNHDA, SQIVND (reference sequence). This CDR3 spans 15 amino acids. The V gene lost 4 bases and the J gene lost 1 base, with 14 bases spanning the gap. DNA of the CDR3: TGTGCCAGTAGTAGGGAGGTAGCGAGGTCCTACGAGCAGTACTTC. Encoded protein: CASSREVARSYEQYF.

The V and J genes are TRBV7-9 and TRBJ1-2; tentatively, D is TRBD1 (5 bases). V shed 5 bases and J shed 2 bases, with 15 bases lying between them. Looked up from germline, CDR1 is SEHNR and CDR2 is FQNEAQ (reference sequence). The CDR3 consists of 15 residues. The CDR3 bases are TGTGCCAGCAGCCCTACGGACACCCGAAACTATGGCTACACCTTC. It translates to CASSPTDTRNYGYTF.

For the CDR3, the DNA is TGTGCCAGCAGTTACTTGGGCGACGCCTATGGCTACACCTTC. As protein: CASSYLGDAYGYTF. The J gene is TRBJ1-2, the V gene TRBV6-6; D unresolved. Germline V lookup: CDR1 MNHNY, CDR2 SVGAGI (reference sequence). The CDR3 consists of 14 residues. V gave up 1 base and J gave up 4 bases, with 10 bases separating them.

The V call is TRBV5-6, the J call TRBJ1-1, with D hard to call. Trimming took off 4 bases at V and 0 bases at J, with 22 bases between the two ends. Germline loops: CDR1 SGHDT, CDR2 YYEEEE. CDR3 length equals 18 residues. The CDR3 coding sequence is TGTGCCAGCAGCCCAGAAAGAGGGAGGCGCCCCATGAACACTGAAGCTTTCTTT. The encoded protein is CASSPERGRRPMNTEAFF.

The V call is TRBV2, the J call TRBJ1-4; D remains unclear. The ends were cut back, 8 bases at V and 0 bases at J, with 10 bases in the middle. The CDR3 length is 14 residues. CDR1 is SNHLY, CDR2 FYNNEI, per germline. The CDR3 region is CASSPGATNEKLFF. The CDR3 DNA is TGTGCCAGCTCCCCCGGGGCAACTAATGAAAAACTGTTTTTT.

The sample holds a few counts of this clone. The chain links TRBV20-1 to TRBJ1-1; D perhaps matches TRBD1 (5 bases). CDR3 length: 15 residues. V lost 3 bases and J 2 bases, leaving 16 bases between the germline ends. From germline, CDR1 is DFQATT and CDR2 SNEGSKA (reference sequence). For the CDR3, the DNA is TGCAGTGCTAGTCGGGCAGGGAAATCCAACACTGAAGCTTTCTTT. Translating it yields CSASRAGKSNTEAFF.

The chain employs TRBV3-1 (or the pseudogene TRBV3-2) and TRBJ1-2; TRBD1 agrees at 8 bases. J was trimmed by 8 bases and V by 0 bases; bases with no gene match: 11. CDR3 length equals 16 residues. Germline loops: CDR1 LGHDT, CDR2 YNNKEL (reference sequence). CDR3 region: CASSQESRQGARGYTF. In nucleotides, the CDR3 is TGTGCCAGCAGCCAAGAAAGTCGGCAGGGGGCTCGAGGCTACACCTTC.

Only one count was recorded for this clone. This chain uses TRBV6-5 with TRBJ2-3, with 7 positions matching TRBD1. CDR3 length equals 13 residues. The germline CDR1 and CDR2 sequences are MNHEY and SVGAGI. V was pared by 6 bases and J by 5 bases, with 5 bases of the junction left unmatched. CDR3 bases: TGTGCCAGCAGGAAGGGGGCTGGAGATACGCAGTATTTT. Translating gives CASRKGAGDTQYF.

The chain couples TRBV2 to TRBJ2-7; TRBD2 agrees at 11 bases. Germline V gene sequence: CDR1 SNHLY, CDR2 FYNNEI. Trimming removed 5 bases from V and 0 bases from J; junction bases left unmatched: 3. The CDR3 extends over 15 amino acids. In nucleotides, the CDR3 is TGTGCCAGCAGTTCTAGCGGGGGGCCCTCCTACGAGCAGTACTTC. It yields the protein CASSSSGGPSYEQYF.